What follows is one T cell receptor (beta chain) and its context. The data were obtained in a study of blood T cell repertoires in COVID-19. Sequencing used immunoSEQ multiplex PCR; TCRdb keeps in-frame clones, though not all of them. The sample includes under 300,000 clones, around 90% seen only once; the top ten take 0.85% to 0.95%. CDR3 length equals 15 residues. CDR1 is SNHLY, CDR2 FYNNEI, per germline. The J segment lost 4 bases and the V segment lost 9 bases, leaving 6 bases of the junction unmatched. The receptor was derived from a woman in her forties who had recovered from COVID-19. The chain employs TRBV2 and TRBJ2-2, with 12 bases lining up with TRBD2. Material for sequencing was peripheral blood. In nucleotides, the CDR3 is TGTGCCAGGGGGCCACTAGCGGGAGGCACCGGGGAGCTGTTTTTT. Translation gives CARGPLAGGTGELFF.